A single sample gave rise to the 22 T cell receptor beta chains below, sequenced in a study of beta chain features in type 1 diabetes. Study-wide results and caveats: Shorter TCRB CDR3s, moderately but significantly so, were found in Type 1 diabetes patients in all four CD4+ subsets.

The study reverse transcribed the entire isolated RNA, so it sequenced expressed TCRB transcripts. Repertoires were generated with immunoSEQ multiplex PCR, while TCRdb's copy carries only in-frame clones and drops some. Found here are some 110,000 clones, 15% to 20% of them singletons; the top ten hold 2.3%. Antigen specificity for these receptors is unknown. The specimen was central memory CD4+ T cells from blood. The receptors shown here come from a man aged 25 to 45 with type 1 diabetes.

This chain links TRBV7-2 with TRBJ2-7; the D gene is possibly TRBD2 (5 bases). Trimming pared 1 base from V and 2 bases from J, leaving 9 bases between. Germline-derived CDR1 and CDR2 are SGHTA and FQGNSA. This CDR3 has 14 amino acids. The CDR3 coding sequence is TGTGCCAGCAGCTTAGTCGAGGGTCCCTACGAGCAGTACTTC. Amino acid sequence: CASSLVEGPYEQYF.

The sample holds many counts of this clone. The chain uses TRBV7-2 and TRBJ1-2; D gene ambiguous. The germline gives CDR1 SGHTA, CDR2 FQGNSA. V lost 1 base and J 7 bases, leaving 10 bases between the germline ends. This CDR3 region has 13 residues. CDR3 DNA: TGTGCCAGCAGCTTAGGGGTAGCCCGTGGCTACACCTTC. This gives the protein CASSLGVARGYTF.

V is TRBV9 and J is TRBJ1-1; D perhaps matches TRBD1 (5 bases). The V end was cut by 0 bases, the J end by 5 bases, with 17 bases between. The CDR3 loop spans 16 amino acids. In germline, CDR1 is SGDLS, CDR2 YYNGEE. The CDR3 DNA sequence: TGTGCCAGCAGCGTAGACGGTATGGGGGGGAGAACTGAAGCTTTCTTT. Translation gives CASSVDGMGGRTEAFF.

This clone was picked up one time. This rearrangement joins TRBV18 to TRBJ2-5; D not resolved. The CDR3 loop spans 13 amino acids. Looked up from germline, CDR1 is KGHSH and CDR2 is LQKENI. V was trimmed by 6 bases and J by 5 bases, leaving 13 bases between them. CDR3: CASSTTQLETQYF. CDR3 bases: TGTGCCAGCTCCACTACTCAGTTGGAGACCCAGTACTTC.

J is TRBJ1-6 and V is TRBV28; TRBD1 matches at 8 bases. The CDR3 contains 14 residues. V trimming: 5 bases; J trimming: 10 bases; junction bases outside the gene matches: 7. CDR1 MDHEN and CDR2 SYDVKM come from the germline V gene. This CDR3 is CASSTGQGKSPLHF. The DNA for the CDR3 is TGTGCCAGCAGTACCGGACAGGGAAAGTCACCCCTCCACTTT.

This clone was counted at least ten times. The CDR3 sequence is CAWGRQDDQPQHF. CDR3 coding DNA: TGTGCCTGGGGAAGGCAGGACGATCAGCCCCAGCATTTT. The rearrangement links TRBV30 to TRBJ1-5; D unclear. The CDR3 spans 13 residues. From germline, CDR1 is GTSNPN and CDR2 SVGIG (reference sequence). V lost 5 bases to trimming and J lost 5 bases, with 13 bases between them.

This clone was counted between two and nine times. The CDR3 sequence: CASSQESTASYEQYF. CDR3 bases: TGCGCCAGCAGCCAAGAGTCCACAGCCTCCTACGAGCAGTACTTC. This chain connects TRBV4-3 to TRBJ2-7; D call uncertain. This CDR3 is 15 amino acids long. Trimming removed 0 bases at V and 0 bases at J, with 9 bases between. Germline V gene sequence: CDR1 LGHNA, CDR2 YSLEER.

This clone appeared a few times. The V gene is TRBV30, the J gene TRBJ2-5; D may be TRBD1 or TRBD2 (5 bases each). This CDR3 is built from 13 residues. The germline V and J ends were trimmed by 5 bases and 1 base, with 11 bases remaining between them. Looked up from germline, CDR1 is GTSNPN and CDR2 is SVGIG (reference sequence). The CDR3 loop reads CAWRGPFQETQYF. CDR3 nucleotide sequence: TGTGCCTGGCGGGGACCATTCCAAGAGACCCAGTACTTC.

The V and J genes are TRBV7-2 and TRBJ2-6; D uncertain. V was clipped by 1 base and J by 1 base, with 8 bases between them. This CDR3 comprises 16 residues. Germline V CDR1 and CDR2: SGHTA, FQGNSA. CDR3 protein: CASSLEGNSGANVLTF. For the CDR3, the DNA is TGTGCCAGCAGCTTAGAGGGTAATTCTGGGGCCAACGTCCTGACTTTC.

In its sample, this clone was seen a few times. The chain has TRBV7-9 and TRBJ2-3, with 9 positions matching TRBD1. There are 17 residues in the CDR3. The junction had 18 bases not matched to a gene; V was cut back by 7 bases and J by 7 bases. Looked up from germline, CDR1 is SEHNR and CDR2 is FQNEAQ (reference sequence). The CDR3: CASTLGLHRGLSNTQYF. The DNA for the CDR3 is TGTGCCAGCACCCTGGGTCTCCACAGGGGGCTTTCGAATACGCAGTATTTT.

This clone was counted only a few times. The chain joins TRBV18 to TRBJ2-7; D may be TRBD2 (6 bases). Germline V gene lookup returns CDR1 KGHSH and CDR2 LQKENI. The CDR3 has 14 amino acids. The V end was cut by 2 bases, the J end by 5 bases, with 13 bases between. CDR3 nucleotide sequence: TGTGCCAGCTCACCAACCGCCAGGGAGGACGAGCAGTACTTC. As protein: CASSPTAREDEQYF.

In its sample, this clone was seen a few times. The chain links TRBV28 to TRBJ2-7; 8 bases line up with TRBD1. J lost 3 bases, V lost 3 bases, and 7 bases had no gene match. This CDR3 has 15 residues. Germline loops: CDR1 MDHEN, CDR2 SYDVKM. The CDR3 region has the DNA TGTGCCAGCAGTTTGTGGGGACAGGACGGCTACGAGCAGTACTTC. Amino acid sequence: CASSLWGQDGYEQYF.

This clone was detected ten times or more. The identical CDR3 is also encoded by other nucleotide sequences in the sample. This rearrangement joins TRBV5-1 to TRBJ2-3; D is undetermined. Trimming pared 0 bases from V and 6 bases from J, leaving 5 bases between. The germline CDR1 and CDR2 sequences are SGHRS and YFSETQ. There are 12 residues in the CDR3. This CDR3 is CASSLVMDTQYF. The DNA of the CDR3 is TGCGCCAGCAGCTTGGTGATGGATACGCAGTATTTT.

The CDR3 region is CASKGNTEAFF. The CDR3 nucleotides are TGCGCCAGCAAGGGGAACACTGAAGCTTTCTTT. This chain joins TRBV10-2 and TRBJ1-1; D unresolved. The germline CDR1 and CDR2 sequences are WSHSY and SAAADI. V gave up 7 bases and J gave up 1 base, with 4 bases separating them. This CDR3 has 11 amino acids.

This clone was detected a few times. This chain links TRBV28 with TRBJ2-2; a weak D match, TRBD1 (6 bases). The V and J ends lost 7 bases and 7 bases respectively, with 10 bases between them. Germline V CDR1 and CDR2: MDHEN, SYDVKM. The CDR3 has 12 residues. Written as DNA, the CDR3 is TGTGCCAGCAACAAACAGGGCGGGGAGCTGTTTTTT. Translated, it gives CASNKQGGELFF.

This clone showed up just a few times. The chain has TRBV25-1 and TRBJ2-2; 10 bases are a match to TRBD1. The germline V gene encodes CDR1 MGHDK and CDR2 SYGVNS. V shed 8 bases and J 4 bases; nucleotides not matched to a gene: 4. This CDR3 region has 14 residues. CDR3 DNA: TGTGCCAGCCGTGGACAGGGGGGCACCGGGGAGCTGTTTTTT. The encoded protein is CASRGQGGTGELFF. The whole variable domain, remainder taken from reference TRBV25-1 and TRBJ2-2, is EADIYQTPRYLVIGTGKKITLECSQTMGHDKMYWYQQDPGMELHLIHYSYGVNSTEKGDLSSESTVSRIRTEHFPLTLESARPSHTSQYLCASRGQGGTGELFFGEGSRLTVL.

The J gene is TRBJ2-3, the V gene TRBV6-1, with D perhaps matching TRBD2 (5 bases). Trimming cost V 7 bases and J 1 base, with 12 bases left between them. CDR3 length: 14 residues. The germline CDR1 and CDR2 sequences are MNHNS and SASEGT. As DNA, the CDR3 is TGTGCCAGCAAAGTACTAGTTGGCACAGATACGCAGTATTTT. This encodes CASKVLVGTDTQYF.

The CDR3 loop reads CAWGQGNTNYGYTF. The CDR3 nucleotides are TGTGCCTGGGGACAGGGGAATACTAACTATGGCTACACCTTC. This chain links TRBV30 with TRBJ1-2; TRBD1 agrees at 9 bases. CDR3 length equals 14 residues. Losses at the gene ends were 5 bases for V and 0 bases for J; bases not matched to a gene: 4. In germline, CDR1 is GTSNPN, CDR2 SVGIG (reference sequence).

V is TRBV14 and J is TRBJ2-1, with a possible D match to TRBD1 (6 bases). CDR3 length: 14 residues. CDR1 is SGHDN, CDR2 FVKESK, per germline. V lost 5 bases, J lost 2 bases, and 10 bases lay in between. CDR3 sequence reads: CASSSRDTYNEQFF. The CDR3 coding sequence is TGTGCCAGCAGCTCCCGGGACACCTACAATGAGCAGTTCTTC.

Only a few counts were recorded for this clone. The rearrangement uses TRBV7-2 and TRBJ2-4; D unclear. Germline V gene sequence: CDR1 SGHTA, CDR2 FQGNSA. V was pared by 1 base and J by 1 base, with 14 bases between. The CDR3 spans 17 residues. DNA of the CDR3: TGTGCCAGCAGCTTAGTTGCTGGGAACGCGGCCAAAAACATTCAGTACTTC. Translated: CASSLVAGNAAKNIQYF. Drawing the rest from reference TRBV7-2 and TRBJ2-4, the complete variable domain is GAGVSQSPSNKVTEKGKDVELRCDPISGHTALYWYRQSLGQGLEFLIYFQGNSAPDKSGLPSDRFSAERTGGSVSTLTIQRTQQEDSAVYLCASSLVAGNAAKNIQYFGAGTRLSVL.

This clone was observed a few times. The chain has TRBV7-2 and TRBJ2-5; 8 nucleotides line up with TRBD1. With 5 bases clipped from V and 5 bases from J, the junction kept 10 bases outside the gene matches. CDR1 and CDR2 (germline): SGHTA, FQGNSA. The CDR3 is made up of 15 amino acids. CDR3 sequence (DNA): TGTGCCAGCAGCCAGACGGGACAGGTATTGGAGACCCAGTACTTC. Amino acids: CASSQTGQVLETQYF.

The chain links TRBV5-1 to TRBJ2-1; a possible D gene is TRBD1 (6 bases). Germline V lookup: CDR1 SGHRS, CDR2 YFSETQ. The V end was cut by 4 bases, the J end by 0 bases, with 17 bases between. This CDR3 region has 17 residues. The CDR3 DNA sequence: TGCGCCAGCAGCCGTAGGACAGCCAGTAACTCCTACAATGAGCAGTTCTTC. It encodes CASSRRTASNSYNEQFF.